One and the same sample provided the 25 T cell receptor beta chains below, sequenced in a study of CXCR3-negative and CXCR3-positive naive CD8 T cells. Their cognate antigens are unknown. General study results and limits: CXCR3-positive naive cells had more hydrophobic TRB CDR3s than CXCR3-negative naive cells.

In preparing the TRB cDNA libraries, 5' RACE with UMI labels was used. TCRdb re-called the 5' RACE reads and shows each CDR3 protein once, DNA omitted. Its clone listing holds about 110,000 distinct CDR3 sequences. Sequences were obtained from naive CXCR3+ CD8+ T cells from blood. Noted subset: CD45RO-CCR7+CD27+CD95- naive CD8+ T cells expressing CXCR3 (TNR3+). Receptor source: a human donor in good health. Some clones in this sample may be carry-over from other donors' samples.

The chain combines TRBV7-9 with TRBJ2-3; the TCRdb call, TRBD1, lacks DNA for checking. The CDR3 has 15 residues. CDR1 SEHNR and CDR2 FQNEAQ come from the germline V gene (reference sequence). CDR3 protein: CASSSSGDITDTQYF.

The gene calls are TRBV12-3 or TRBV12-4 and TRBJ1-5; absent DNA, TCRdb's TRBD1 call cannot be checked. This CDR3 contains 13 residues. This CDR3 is CASSFEGNQPQHF.

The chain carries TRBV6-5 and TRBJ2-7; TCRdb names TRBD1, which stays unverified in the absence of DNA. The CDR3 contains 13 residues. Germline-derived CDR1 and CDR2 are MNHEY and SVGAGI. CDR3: CASTRTGSNEQYF.

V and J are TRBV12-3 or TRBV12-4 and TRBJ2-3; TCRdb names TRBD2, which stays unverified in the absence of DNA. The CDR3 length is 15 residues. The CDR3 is CARGERGGRADTQYF.

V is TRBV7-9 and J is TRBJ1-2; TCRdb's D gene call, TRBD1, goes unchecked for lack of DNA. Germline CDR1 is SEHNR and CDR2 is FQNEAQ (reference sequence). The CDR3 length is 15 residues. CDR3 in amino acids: CASSWGSQELWSYTF.

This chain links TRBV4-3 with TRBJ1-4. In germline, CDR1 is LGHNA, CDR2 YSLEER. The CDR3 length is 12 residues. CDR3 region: CASSQDMGKLFF.

CDR3: CASSLVGTSSYEQYF. This chain links TRBV12-3 or TRBV12-4 with TRBJ2-7; TCRdb lists TRBD1, though no DNA is available to test this call. The CDR3 is 15 residues long.

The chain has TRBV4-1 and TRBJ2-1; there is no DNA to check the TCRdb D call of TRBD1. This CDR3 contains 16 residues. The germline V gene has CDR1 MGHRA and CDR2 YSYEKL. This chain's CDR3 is CASSQQGASTYNEQFF.

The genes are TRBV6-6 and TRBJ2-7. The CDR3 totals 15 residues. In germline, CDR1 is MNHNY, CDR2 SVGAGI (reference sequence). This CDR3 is CASSYFGHEGYEQYF.

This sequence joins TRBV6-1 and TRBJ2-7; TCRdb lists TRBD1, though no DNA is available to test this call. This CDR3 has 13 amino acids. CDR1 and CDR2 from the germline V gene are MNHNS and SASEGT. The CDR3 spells CASRPRTDNSQYF.

CDR3 loop: CASSQGQGAPTEAFF. The genes are TRBV3-1 and TRBJ1-1; the D gene TCRdb calls, TRBD1, cannot be checked with no DNA. The germline V gene has CDR1 LGHDT and CDR2 YNNKEL (reference sequence). The CDR3 has 15 amino acids.

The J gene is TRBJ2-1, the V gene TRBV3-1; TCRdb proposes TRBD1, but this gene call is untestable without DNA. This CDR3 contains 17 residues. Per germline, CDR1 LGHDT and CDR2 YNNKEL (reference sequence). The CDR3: CASSPTLSGSSYNEQFF.

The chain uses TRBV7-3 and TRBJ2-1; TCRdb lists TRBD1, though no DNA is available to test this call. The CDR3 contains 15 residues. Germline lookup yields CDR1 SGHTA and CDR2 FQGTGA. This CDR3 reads CASSLGDSSYNEQFF. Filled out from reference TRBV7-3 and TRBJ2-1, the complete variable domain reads GAGVSQTPSNKVTEKGKYVELRCDPISGHTALYWYRQSLGQGPEFLIYFQGTGAADDSGLPNDRFFAVRPEGSVSTLKIQRTERGDSAVYLCASSLGDSSYNEQFFGPGTRLTVL.

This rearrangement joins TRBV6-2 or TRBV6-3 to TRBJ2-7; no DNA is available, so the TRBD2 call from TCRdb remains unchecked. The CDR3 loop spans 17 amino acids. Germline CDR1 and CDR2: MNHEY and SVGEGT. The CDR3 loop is CASSYTQLAGGPYEQYF.

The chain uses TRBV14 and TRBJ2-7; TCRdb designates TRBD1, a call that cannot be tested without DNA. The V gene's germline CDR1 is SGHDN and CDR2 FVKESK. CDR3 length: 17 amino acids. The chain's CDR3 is CASSQDRPDQIGYEQYF.

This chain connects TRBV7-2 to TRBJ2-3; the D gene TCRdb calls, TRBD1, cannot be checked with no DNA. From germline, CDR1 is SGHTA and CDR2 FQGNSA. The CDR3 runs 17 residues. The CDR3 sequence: CASSLGVPGQGTDTQYF.

This CDR3 is CSVEGSDRGYNEQFF. This rearrangement joins TRBV29-1 to TRBJ2-1; the TRBD1 assignment by TCRdb is unverifiable without DNA. CDR3 length: 15 residues. CDR1 and CDR2 (germline): SQVTM, ANQGSEA.

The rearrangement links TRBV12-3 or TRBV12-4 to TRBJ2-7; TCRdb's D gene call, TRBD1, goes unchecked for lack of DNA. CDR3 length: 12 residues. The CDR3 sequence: CASSFRVPEQYF.

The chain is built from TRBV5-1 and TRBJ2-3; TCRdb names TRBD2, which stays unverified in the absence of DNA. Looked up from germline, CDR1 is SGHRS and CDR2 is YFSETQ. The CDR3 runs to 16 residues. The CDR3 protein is CASSHSLAGNTDTQYF.

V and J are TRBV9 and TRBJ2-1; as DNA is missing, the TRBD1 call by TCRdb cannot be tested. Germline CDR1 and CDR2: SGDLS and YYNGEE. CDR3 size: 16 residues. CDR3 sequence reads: CASSGGRPATGDEQFF.

The CDR3 spells CAWSSRGYGYTF. The genes are TRBV30 and TRBJ1-2. The V gene's germline CDR1 is GTSNPN and CDR2 SVGIG (reference sequence). This CDR3 spans 12 amino acids.

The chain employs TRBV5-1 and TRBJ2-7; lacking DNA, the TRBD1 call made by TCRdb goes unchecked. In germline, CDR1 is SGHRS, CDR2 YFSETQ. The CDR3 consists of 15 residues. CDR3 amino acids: CASSLGTGGAYEQYF. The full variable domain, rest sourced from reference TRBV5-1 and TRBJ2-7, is KAGVTQTPRYLIKTRGQQVTLSCSPISGHRSVSWYQQTPGQGLQFLFEYFSETQRNKGNFPGRFSGRQFSNSRSEMNVSTLELGDSALYLCASSLGTGGAYEQYFGPGTRLTVT.

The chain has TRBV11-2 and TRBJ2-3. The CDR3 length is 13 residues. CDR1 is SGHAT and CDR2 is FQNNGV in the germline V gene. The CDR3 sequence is CASSLRNTDTQYF.

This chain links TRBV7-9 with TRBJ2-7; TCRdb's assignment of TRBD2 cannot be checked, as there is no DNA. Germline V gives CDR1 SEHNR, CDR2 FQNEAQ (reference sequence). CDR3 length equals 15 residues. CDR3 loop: CASLEGKGSSYEQYF.

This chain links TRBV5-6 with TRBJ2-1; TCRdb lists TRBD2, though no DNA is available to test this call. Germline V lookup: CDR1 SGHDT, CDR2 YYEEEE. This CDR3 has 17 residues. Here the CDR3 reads CASSLGPPGSSYNEQFF.